In its sample, the clone carrying this TCR beta chain was seen a few times. The data originate from a study of blood T cell repertoires in COVID-19. The wider study: The United States, Italy and Spain were the sources of the acute and convalescent COVID-19 samples. Sources were T cells, B-cell-depleted T cells, or PBMCs; the material itself was cDNA or gDNA.

Sequencing used immunoSEQ multiplex PCR; TCRdb keeps in-frame clones, though not all of them. The data show under 200,000 clones, 86% seen once. The J segment lost 7 bases and the V segment lost 1 base, leaving 6 bases of the junction unmatched. CDR1 is LGHNA and CDR2 is YSLEER in the germline V gene. The CDR3 spans 16 residues. The J gene is TRBJ2-1, the V gene TRBV4-3; 11 nucleotides agree with TRBD2. The TCR sequence derives from a woman in her sixties or seventies with COVID-19, enrolled during active disease. The sequenced material came from peripheral blood. CDR3 residues: CASSQGIAGGQNEQFF. CDR3 nucleotide sequence: TGCGCCAGCAGCCAAGGAATAGCGGGAGGGCAAAATGAGCAGTTCTTC.